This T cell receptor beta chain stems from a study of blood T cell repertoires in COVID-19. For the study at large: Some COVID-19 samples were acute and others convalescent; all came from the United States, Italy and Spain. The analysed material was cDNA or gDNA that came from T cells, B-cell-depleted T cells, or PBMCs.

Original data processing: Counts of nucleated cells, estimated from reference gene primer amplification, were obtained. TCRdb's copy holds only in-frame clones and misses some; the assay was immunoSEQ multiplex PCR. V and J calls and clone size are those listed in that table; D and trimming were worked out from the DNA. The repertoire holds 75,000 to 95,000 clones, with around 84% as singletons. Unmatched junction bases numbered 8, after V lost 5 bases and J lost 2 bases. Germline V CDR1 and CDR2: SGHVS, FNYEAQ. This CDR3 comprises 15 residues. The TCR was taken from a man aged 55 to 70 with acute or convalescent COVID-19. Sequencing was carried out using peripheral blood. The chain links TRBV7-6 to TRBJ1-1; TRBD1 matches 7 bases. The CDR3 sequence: CASSLTGQANTEAFF. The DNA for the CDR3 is TGTGCCAGCAGCCTAACAGGACAGGCCAACACTGAAGCTTTCTTT.